This TCR beta chain appears in the sequencing data of a study of T cell responses to AZD1222 COVID-19 vaccine. Repertoires were generated with immunoSEQ multiplex PCR, while TCRdb's copy carries only in-frame clones and drops some. This repertoire shows 150,000 to 200,000 clones, 90% found once; its top ten account for roughly 6.2%. This TCR was recovered from an adult who received the AZD1222 COVID-19 vaccine. This specimen consisted of peripheral blood, obtained 28 days after the second AZD1222 dose.

CDR3 amino acids: CAWSVFASGRLDTQYF. In nucleotides, the CDR3 is TGTGCCTGGAGTGTATTCGCTAGCGGGCGACTGGATACGCAGTATTTT. The chain carries TRBV30 and TRBJ2-3; 8 positions match TRBD2. The germline V gene has CDR1 GTSNPN and CDR2 SVGIG (reference sequence). This CDR3 has 16 residues. V dropped 0 bases and J dropped 6; count of bases not matched to a gene: 11.